The 28 T cell receptor beta chains below all came from one sample that was sequenced in a study of cytotoxic CD8 clonotypes in ibrutinib-treated CLL (dated by TCRdb to the early 2020s). Libraries were prepared through the immunoSEQ multiplex PCR assay. TCRdb carries this immuneACCESS record with in-frame sequences only. Its versions omit some clonotypes, under half of them owing to an unresolved V gene in the studies checked, with the rest unexplained. Within this sample are hundreds of thousands of clones, with over 55% of them counted one time only. Under 8% of the sample is taken by the ten largest. The specimen was PBMCs, collected after 36 months of ibrutinib treatment. Receptors originate from a human donor with chronic lymphocytic leukemia.

Only one count was recorded for this clone. The chain is built from TRBV19 and TRBJ2-3; TRBD2 agrees at 7 bases. Germline V gene data show CDR1 as LNHDA and CDR2 as SQIVND (reference sequence). The CDR3 length is 16 residues. Trimming cost V 3 bases and J 0 bases; bases outside gene matches: 6. CDR3 bases: TGTGCCAGTAGTATCGTCACTAGCGCAAGCACAGATACGCAGTATTTT. Its translation: CASSIVTSASTDTQYF.

The gene calls are TRBV6-6 and TRBJ2-5; D may be TRBD2 (5 bases). Trimming stripped 2 bases from V and 5 bases from J, with 18 bases between. CDR3 length equals 16 residues. Germline lookup yields CDR1 MNHNY and CDR2 SVGAGI (reference sequence). CDR3 nucleotide sequence: TGTGCCAGCAGTTACCCCCGGCTAGCCGATGGGGAGACCCAGTACTTC. This gives the protein CASSYPRLADGETQYF.

CDR3 protein: CATSRQDRMGTEAFF. DNA of the CDR3: TGTGCCACCAGCAGACAGGACAGAATGGGTACTGAAGCTTTCTTT. This sequence joins TRBV15 and TRBJ1-1; the D gene is possibly TRBD1 (6 bases). The V end lost 2 bases, the J end lost 5 bases, and 15 bases lay between the germline ends. Germline V gene sequence: CDR1 LNHNV, CDR2 YYDKDF (reference sequence). The CDR3 spans 15 residues.

The rearrangement joins TRBV5-1 to TRBJ2-1; D is unclear. The CDR3 runs 12 residues. Germline lookup yields CDR1 SGHRS and CDR2 YFSETQ. V was cut by 4 bases and J by 0 bases, with 2 bases left in between. The CDR3 region has the DNA TGCGCCAGCAGCGCCTCCTACAATGAGCAGTTCTTC. Translated: CASSASYNEQFF. Variable domain in full (rest from reference TRBV5-1 and TRBJ2-1): KAGVTQTPRYLIKTRGQQVTLSCSPISGHRSVSWYQQTPGQGLQFLFEYFSETQRNKGNFPGRFSGRQFSNSRSEMNVSTLELGDSALYLCASSASYNEQFFGPGTRLTVL.

The chain combines TRBV6-1 with TRBJ1-2, with D unresolved. Germline loops: CDR1 MNHNS, CDR2 SASEGT. V was trimmed by 8 bases and J by 2 bases, leaving 12 bases between them. The CDR3 consists of 13 residues. The chain's CDR3 is CASGGRWNYGYTF. CDR3 DNA: TGTGCCAGCGGTGGCCGCTGGAACTATGGCTACACCTTC.

The rearrangement joins TRBV4-1 to TRBJ2-7, with D perhaps TRBD1 (6 bases). From germline, CDR1 is MGHRA and CDR2 YSYEKL. The CDR3 sequence is 16 residues long. The ends were cut back, 1 base at V and 0 bases at J, with 13 bases in the middle. This chain's CDR3 is CASSQVGGPSSYEQYF. As DNA, the CDR3 is TGCGCCAGCAGCCAAGTTGGGGGCCCTAGCTCCTACGAGCAGTACTTC.

This chain joins TRBV5-6 and TRBJ2-7; D is possibly TRBD1 (5 bases). There are 14 residues in the CDR3. Germline V gene data show CDR1 as SGHDT and CDR2 as YYEEEE. Trimming pared 0 bases from V and 6 bases from J, leaving 13 bases between. This CDR3 is CASSLVTAPGEQYF. Written as DNA, the CDR3 is TGTGCCAGCAGCTTGGTGACAGCCCCGGGCGAGCAGTACTTC.

This chain uses TRBV6-1 with TRBJ2-2; D is uncertain. Germline CDR1 MNHNS, CDR2 SASEGT. V lost 2 bases and J lost 1, with 20 bases in between. The CDR3 is 19 residues long. CDR3 region: CASSELYRAGTLNTGELFF. The CDR3 DNA is TGTGCCAGCAGTGAATTATATCGGGCAGGAACCTTGAACACCGGGGAGCTGTTTTTT.

This clone was recorded a few times. The chain recombines TRBV7-6 with TRBJ2-7, with 12 nucleotides matching TRBD2. V shed 5 bases, J shed 2 bases, and the junction held 4 bases outside the gene matches. This CDR3 contains 15 residues. The germline CDR1 and CDR2 sequences are SGHVS and FNYEAQ. CDR3 nucleotide sequence: TGTGCCAGCAGCCAGACTAGCGGGGGAGCCTACGAGCAGTACTTC. Its protein is CASSQTSGGAYEQYF.

This chain uses TRBV9 with TRBJ2-3, with D unclear. From germline, CDR1 is SGDLS and CDR2 YYNGEE. The CDR3 consists of 14 residues. Trimming shortened V by 0 bases and J by 11 bases, and 16 bases separated the two germline ends. DNA of the CDR3: TGTGCCAGCAGCGTAGAGGTCAGCCCGGTGAGGCAGTATTTT. As protein: CASSVEVSPVRQYF. The full variable domain, rest sourced from reference TRBV9 and TRBJ2-3, is DSGVTQTPKHLITATGQRVTLRCSPRSGDLSVYWYQQSLDQGLQFLIQYYNGEERAKGNILERFSAQQFPDLHSELNLSSLELGDSALYFCASSVEVSPVRQYFGPGTRLTVL.

This rearrangement joins TRBV11-2 to TRBJ2-3; D is unresolved. This CDR3 is 15 amino acids long. V lost 0 bases and J 3 bases, leaving 10 bases between the germline ends. Germline V gene data show CDR1 as SGHAT and CDR2 as FQNNGV. CDR3 loop: CASSLDDWSTDTQYF. CDR3 in DNA: TGTGCCAGCAGCTTAGATGATTGGTCTACAGATACGCAGTATTTT.

This chain links TRBV18 with TRBJ1-1; perhaps TRBD1 as D (5 bases). The CDR3 has 13 residues. The germline V gene has CDR1 KGHSH and CDR2 LQKENI. V lost 5 bases to trimming and J lost 0 bases, with 7 bases between them. Here the CDR3 reads CASSEGMNTEAFF. CDR3 coding DNA: TGTGCCAGCTCAGAGGGGATGAACACTGAAGCTTTCTTT. Based on the CDR3 plus reference TRBV18 and TRBJ1-1, the full variable domain is NAGVMQNPRHLVRRRGQEARLRCSPMKGHSHVYWYRQLPEEGLKFMVYLQKENIIDESGMPKERFSAEFPKEGPSILRIQQVVRGDSAAYFCASSEGMNTEAFFGQGTRLTVV.

This chain connects TRBV6-6 to TRBJ1-4, with D perhaps matching TRBD1 (5 bases). Germline V gene lookup returns CDR1 MNHNY and CDR2 SVGAGI (reference sequence). CDR3 length: 15 residues. V lost 6 bases and J 0 bases, leaving 11 bases between the germline ends. As DNA, the CDR3 is TGTGCCAGCAGCGTTCGACAGCCAACTAATGAAAAACTGTTTTTT. Protein product: CASSVRQPTNEKLFF.

This clone came up a few times. The gene calls are TRBV7-8 and TRBJ2-2; TRBD1 aligns across 7 bases. CDR1 SGHVS and CDR2 FQNEAQ come from the germline V gene. The CDR3 consists of 15 residues. V lost 6 bases, J lost 7 bases, and 11 bases stayed unmatched. Here the CDR3 reads CASRKQGTQGGELFF. The CDR3 DNA sequence: TGTGCCAGCAGAAAACAGGGGACCCAAGGCGGGGAGCTGTTTTTT.

This sequence joins TRBV7-8 and TRBJ2-7, with D perhaps assigned TRBD1 or TRBD2 (6 bases each). Per the germline V gene, CDR1 is SGHVS and CDR2 is FQNEAQ. V was trimmed by 3 bases and J by 11 bases, leaving 14 bases between them. This CDR3 has 12 amino acids. The CDR3 DNA reads as TGTGCCAGCAGCTTGGAGGGGGTGAGTGAGTACTTC. Its protein product is CASSLEGVSEYF.

The chain has TRBV28 and TRBJ2-5; D is ambiguous. Deletions cut 6 bases from V and 5 bases from J, with 13 bases between. Germline V gives CDR1 MDHEN, CDR2 SYDVKM. This CDR3 comprises 13 residues. CDR3 residues: CASSLVAVETQYF. The CDR3 DNA reads as TGTGCCAGCAGCCTTGTGGCTGTGGAGACCCAGTACTTC.

V and J are TRBV6-5 and TRBJ2-1; 7 bases match TRBD1. The CDR3 loop spans 14 amino acids. Germline CDR1 is MNHEY and CDR2 is SVGAGI. The J segment lost 6 bases and the V segment lost 1 base, leaving 3 bases of the junction unmatched. The CDR3 loop reads CASSYWYRGNEQFF. The CDR3 region has the DNA TGTGCCAGCAGTTACTGGTACAGGGGCAATGAGCAGTTCTTC.

The table lists this clone with a count of one. The chain joins TRBV27 to TRBJ2-1; TRBD2 might be the D (5 bases). This CDR3 region has 14 residues. CDR1 is MNHEY, CDR2 SMNVEV, per germline (reference sequence). Trimming stripped 9 bases from V and 1 base from J, with 13 bases between. The CDR3 spells CARRSGSSYNEQFF. The CDR3 region has the DNA TGTGCCAGAAGAAGCGGTTCGTCCTACAATGAGCAGTTCTTC.

The V gene is TRBV2, the J gene TRBJ2-7; TRBD2 agrees at 7 bases. V trimming: 4 bases; J trimming: 4 bases; junction bases outside the gene matches: 13. This CDR3 has 16 amino acids. Germline loops: CDR1 SNHLY, CDR2 FYNNEI. CDR3 nucleotide sequence: TGTGCCAGCAGTGCCTCAACTTGGGGGAGGGTTTACGAGCAGTACTTC. It codes for CASSASTWGRVYEQYF.

This rearrangement joins TRBV7-6 to TRBJ1-1; 8 bases fit TRBD1. This CDR3 comprises 19 residues. CDR1 SGHVS and CDR2 FNYEAQ come from the germline V gene. Germline trimming cut 5 bases from V and 3 bases from J; bases unmatched to any gene: 20. CDR3 DNA: TGTGCCAGCAGCCCTACTCTTGCGAGGACAGGGTCTTGGGACACTGAAGCTTTCTTT. Its translation: CASSPTLARTGSWDTEAFF.

The chain links TRBV27 to TRBJ1-6; D is possibly TRBD1 (6 bases). The CDR3 sequence is 16 residues long. Trimming pared 7 bases from V and 2 bases from J, leaving 15 bases between. The germline V gene encodes CDR1 MNHEY and CDR2 SMNVEV (reference sequence). The CDR3: CASKRSQGTYNSPLHF. DNA of the CDR3: TGTGCCAGCAAACGGTCGCAGGGGACCTATAATTCACCCCTCCACTTT.

Worth noting for this clone: Other DNA sequences in the sample encode the same CDR3. The rearrangement joins TRBV20-1 to TRBJ2-7; D gene ambiguous. The germline V and J ends were trimmed by 5 bases and 0 bases, with 5 bases remaining between them. This CDR3 region has 11 residues. Germline V gene lookup returns CDR1 DFQATT and CDR2 SNEGSKA (reference sequence). The CDR3 DNA sequence: TGCAGTGCTGACGACTCCTACGAGCAGTACTTC. Translating it yields CSADDSYEQYF.

V is TRBV9 and J is TRBJ1-1; possible D gene TRBD1, 6 bases. The CDR3 sequence is 14 residues long. The germline V gene has CDR1 SGDLS and CDR2 YYNGEE. Trimming removed 0 bases at V and 3 bases at J, with 9 bases between. For the CDR3, the DNA is TGTGCCAGCAGCGTAGAGGGGGGGTACACTGAAGCTTTCTTT. Translating gives CASSVEGGYTEAFF.

The rearrangement joins TRBV5-1 to TRBJ2-3, with D possibly being TRBD1 (7 bases). The germline gives CDR1 SGHRS, CDR2 YFSETQ. V lost 1 base and J lost 3, with 15 bases in between. The CDR3 totals 16 residues. In DNA form, the CDR3 reads TGCGCCAGCAGCTTGAGACAGGGAGGTGGTACAGATACGCAGTATTTT. This encodes CASSLRQGGGTDTQYF.

This clone was seen only once. The rearrangement joins TRBV18 to TRBJ2-1, with 15 bases fitting TRBD2. Germline trimming cut 1 base from V and 5 bases from J; bases unmatched to any gene: 3. CDR3 size: 17 residues. Germline V lookup: CDR1 KGHSH, CDR2 LQKENI. The CDR3 DNA follows: TGTGCCAGCTCACCACGGACTAGCGGGGGGGGAGACAATGAGCAGTTCTTC. Its translation is CASSPRTSGGGDNEQFF.

The genes are TRBV2 and TRBJ2-6; TRBD1 matches at 8 bases. V trimming: 5 bases; J trimming: 3 bases; junction bases outside the gene matches: 3. Germline CDR1 is SNHLY and CDR2 is FYNNEI. This CDR3 region has 15 residues. Here the CDR3 reads CASSQGASGANVLTF. In nucleotides, the CDR3 is TGTGCCAGCAGTCAGGGGGCAAGTGGGGCCAACGTCCTGACTTTC.

CDR3 DNA sequence: TGTGCCAGCAGCCTACTACCGGCCCAGGGAGATACGCAGTATTTT. Protein: CASSLLPAQGDTQYF. This chain links TRBV7-8 with TRBJ2-3; a possible D gene is TRBD1 (5 bases). Germline V gives CDR1 SGHVS, CDR2 FQNEAQ. V lost 5 bases, J lost 5 bases, and 17 bases lay in between. This CDR3 region has 15 residues.

This chain connects TRBV10-3 to TRBJ1-1; D is possibly TRBD1 (6 bases). Trimming took 2 bases from V and 3 from J, leaving 10 bases between them. The germline gives CDR1 ENHRY, CDR2 SYGVKD. CDR3 length: 14 amino acids. As DNA, the CDR3 is TGTGCCATCAGTGAGACAGGGAAGGACACTGAAGCTTTCTTT. It translates to CAISETGKDTEAFF.